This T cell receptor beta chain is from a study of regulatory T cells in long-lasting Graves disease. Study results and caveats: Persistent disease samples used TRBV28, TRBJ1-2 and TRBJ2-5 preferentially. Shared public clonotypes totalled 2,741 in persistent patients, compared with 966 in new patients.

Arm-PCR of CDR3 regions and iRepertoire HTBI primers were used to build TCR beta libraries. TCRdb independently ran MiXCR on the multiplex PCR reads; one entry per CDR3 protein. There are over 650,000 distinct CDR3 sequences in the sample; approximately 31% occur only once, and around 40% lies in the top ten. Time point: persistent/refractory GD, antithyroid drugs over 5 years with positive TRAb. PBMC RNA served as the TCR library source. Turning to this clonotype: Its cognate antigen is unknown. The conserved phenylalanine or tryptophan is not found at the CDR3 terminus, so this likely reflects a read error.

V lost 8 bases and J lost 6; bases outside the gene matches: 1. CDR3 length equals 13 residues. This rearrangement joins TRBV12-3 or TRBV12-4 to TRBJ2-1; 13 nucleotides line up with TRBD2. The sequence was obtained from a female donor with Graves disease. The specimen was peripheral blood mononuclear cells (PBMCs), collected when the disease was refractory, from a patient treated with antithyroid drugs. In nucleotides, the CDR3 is TGTGCCAGCCGGACTAGCGGGAGCAATGAGCAGTTCTCC. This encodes CASRTSGSNEQFS.